The rows below give T cell receptor beta chains drawn from one sample of a study of blood T cell repertoires in COVID-19. The table came from immunoSEQ multiplex PCR; TCRdb's copy has only in-frame clones and leaves some out. The profile shows 130,000 to 150,000 clones, 80% to 90% of them singletons. Input material: peripheral blood. These TCRs come from a human donor with acute or convalescent COVID-19. The donor label of this sample is uncertain. The CDR3 runs from the conserved cysteine through the conserved F or W. The D gene is left open where the match is weak. Expanded clones get a size class; other rows say once, few or many, or leave the size out.

clone_size j_call d_call v_call cdr3_nt cdr3_aa
- TRBJ1-1 - TRBV7-9 TGTGCCAGCAGCCTGGAGGGGCGGTCTGAAGCTTTCTTT CASSLEGRSEAFF
- TRBJ2-7 - TRBV19 TGTGCCAGTAGTCCAACTTGGACATTTCCCTACGAGCAGTACTTC CASSPTWTFPYEQYF
- TRBJ2-1 TRBD2 TRBV7-8 TGTGCCAGCAGCTTAGCCCCGACTAGCGGCGAGCAGTTCTTC CASSLAPTSGEQFF
- TRBJ1-2 - TRBV6-5 TGTGCCAGCAGTTACAATTCGCAGGGTAGCTATGGCTACACCTTC CASSYNSQGSYGYTF
- TRBJ2-4 TRBD2 TRBV29-1 TGCAGCGTCGGGGGGGACAAAAACATTCAGTACTTC CSVGGDKNIQYF
- TRBJ2-3 - TRBV27 TGTGCCAGCAGTTTCATCCCCGGGGATTCAGATACGCAGTATTTT CASSFIPGDSDTQYF
many TRBJ2-3 TRBD2 TRBV18 TGTGCCAGCTCACCCGGACTAGCGAACACAGATACGCAGTATTTT CASSPGLANTDTQYF
- TRBJ2-2 - TRBV5-1 TGCGCCAGCAGCTTGGGACAGGCGTTCACCGGGGAGCTGTTTTTT CASSLGQAFTGELFF
many TRBJ1-1 - TRBV7-9 TGTGCCAGCAGCTTAGAGAGGGGAGGCACTGAAGCTTTCTTT CASSLERGGTEAFF
once TRBJ2-1 - TRBV19 TGTGCCAGTAGCCGTTGGGGACTTGCGGATGAGCAGTTCTTC CASSRWGLADEQFF
- TRBJ1-3 - TRBV6-5 TGTGCCAGCAGTCCCGGTCCTACTGGAAACACCATATATTTT CASSPGPTGNTIYF
few TRBJ1-2 - TRBV30 TGTGCCTGGAGTACCTCATCAAGGAGCTATGGCTACACCTTC CAWSTSSRSYGYTF
- TRBJ2-3 TRBD2 TRBV5-1 TGCGCCAGCAGCGACCCTAGCGGGGGGCGTGATACGCAGTATTTT CASSDPSGGRDTQYF
- TRBJ2-7 TRBD2 TRBV19 TGTGCCAGTACTCAGAGCGGGGGCCACTCCTACGAGCAGTACTTC CASTQSGGHSYEQYF
- TRBJ1-5 - TRBV19 TGTGCCAGTAGTATGGCGGGCCATAGCAATCAGCCCCAGCATTTT CASSMAGHSNQPQHF
- TRBJ1-2 - TRBV5-1 TGCGCCAGCAGCTTGGGGGGCCAAGGCTACACCTTC CASSLGGQGYTF
- TRBJ1-4 - TRBV24-1 TGCGAAAGTACAGGGACCGGGACTAATGAAAAACTGTTTTTT CESTGTGTNEKLFF
- TRBJ1-5 - TRBV10-3 TGTGCCATCAGTGACTTTAGAGTTAGCAATCAGCCCCAGCATTTT CAISDFRVSNQPQHF
once TRBJ1-2 TRBD1 TRBV27 TGTGCCAGCAGTGGAGGAGGGGGCGACTATGGCTACACCTTC CASSGGGGDYGYTF
- TRBJ1-5 - TRBV24-1 TGTGCCACCAGTGATAACGGGGGTGCAGGGATCGGTCAGCCCCAGCATTTT CATSDNGGAGIGQPQHF
- TRBJ2-6 TRBD2 TRBV10-3 TGTGCCATCAGTGGTGGACTAGCGGGGGCCTCTGGGGCCAACGTCCTGACTTTC CAISGGLAGASGANVLTF
- TRBJ2-2 TRBD2 TRBV7-2 TGTGCCAGCAGACGCCCGGGGGGGGCCACCGGGGAGCTGTTTTTT CASRRPGGATGELFF
- TRBJ1-2 TRBD1 TRBV9 TGTGCCAGCAGCTCGGGACAGAATAACTATGGCTACACCTTC CASSSGQNNYGYTF
few TRBJ1-2 - TRBV5-1 TGCGCCAGCAGCTCGGAAGTAGGGAGGAACTATGGCTACACCTTC CASSSEVGRNYGYTF
- TRBJ2-1 TRBD2 TRBV9 TGTGCCAGCAGCGTAGGTGGCGGGAGGCGGGACAATGAGCAGTTCTTC CASSVGGGRRDNEQFF
- TRBJ1-5 - TRBV9 TGTGCCAGCGGTCCAGCCGCGGAAGAACAGCCCCAGCATTTT CASGPAAEEQPQHF